A selection of T cell receptor beta chains follows, all from one sample in a study of shared clonotypes between healthy human individuals. Only in-frame clones appear in the TCRdb table, and some are missing; sequencing was by immunoSEQ multiplex PCR. The data hold approximately 2,000,000 clones, with 90% to 95% observed a single time. Sequenced sample: naive CD8+ T cells from PBMCs. The receptors originated from a man between 18 and 35 years old in good health. Some clones in this sample may be carry-over from other donors' samples. CDR3s include the opening cysteine and the closing phenylalanine or tryptophan. The D gene is left open where the match is weak.

J gene: TRBJ2-7
V gene: TRBV9
D gene: -
CDR3 protein: CASSASDGYEQYF

J gene: TRBJ2-2
V gene: TRBV11-2
D gene: TRBD2
CDR3 protein: CASSSSPGLAGELFF

J gene: TRBJ1-5
V gene: TRBV27
D gene: -
CDR3 protein: CASSEWAGLNQPQHF

J gene: TRBJ2-7
V gene: TRBV7-8
D gene: TRBD2
CDR3 protein: CASSLVPSGSYEQYF

J gene: TRBJ2-7
V gene: TRBV13
D gene: -
CDR3 protein: CASSFARQTGSYEQYF

J gene: TRBJ1-1
V gene: TRBV27
D gene: TRBD1
CDR3 protein: CASSLLRQGAEAFF

J gene: TRBJ2-7
V gene: TRBV28
D gene: TRBD1
CDR3 protein: CASAGTGDYEQYF

J gene: TRBJ2-7
V gene: TRBV7-2
D gene: -
CDR3 protein: CASSLALATSYEQYF

J gene: TRBJ1-5
V gene: TRBV7-8
D gene: -
CDR3 protein: CASSLPPNGRQPQHF

J gene: TRBJ2-1
V gene: TRBV10-3
D gene: TRBD1
CDR3 protein: CAISANRDRGHEQFF

J gene: TRBJ2-7
V gene: TRBV19
D gene: -
CDR3 protein: CASSIFGNYEQYF

J gene: TRBJ1-2
V gene: TRBV30
D gene: -
CDR3 protein: CAWSSGSSFANGYTF

J gene: -
V gene: TRBV11-2
D gene: -
CDR3 protein: CASSLEGRPSYEQYF

J gene: TRBJ2-1
V gene: TRBV19
D gene: TRBD2
CDR3 protein: CASSLLAGGPYNEQFF

J gene: TRBJ2-3
V gene: TRBV7-2
D gene: TRBD2
CDR3 protein: CASSLLAGGPTDTQYF

J gene: TRBJ2-1
V gene: TRBV9
D gene: -
CDR3 protein: CASSTGLRDEQFF

J gene: TRBJ2-7
V gene: TRBV4-2
D gene: TRBD1
CDR3 protein: CASSQLWDRGTYEQYF